Listed below are T cell receptor beta chains from one sample, sequenced in a study of T cell responses to AZD1222 COVID-19 vaccine. Method: immunoSEQ multiplex PCR; TCRdb's copy keeps in-frame clones and lacks some. Among 60,000 to 70,000 clones listed, 65% to 90% were seen once. Sequencing used peripheral blood, obtained on day 0 of AZD1222 vaccination. The receptors derive from an adult in good health. The CDR3 runs from the conserved cysteine through the conserved F or W. D genes are given only for firm matches. Some rows have no size entry. The others give once, few or many, or a class for an expanded clone.

CDR3 DNA,CDR3 protein,D gene,clone size,J gene,V gene
TGTGCCAGCAGCCCCGGGCAGGGGATTGACGAGCAGTACTTC,CASSPGQGIDEQYF,-,-,TRBJ2-7,TRBV6-1
TGTGCCTCCCCTGGTGATAACTCTGGAAACACCATATATTTT,CASPGDNSGNTIYF,-,-,TRBJ1-3,TRBV30
TGCGCCAGCAGTGAGGGGGGACAGCCTCCTCCGCCAAGCGGGGGCTCCCGAGAGACCCAGTACTTC,CASSEGGQPPPPSGGSRETQYF,-,-,TRBJ2-5,TRBV10-1
TGTGCCAGTAGCCTTCAGACAGGGGGTACCGGGGAGCTGTTTTTT,CASSLQTGGTGELFF,TRBD1,-,TRBJ2-2,TRBV19
TGTGCCAGCAGTCTCACTCAGGGGGTTGGTTCACCCCTCCACTTT,CASSLTQGVGSPLHF,TRBD1,-,TRBJ1-6,TRBV27
TGTGCCAGCAGCTTAGAACTAGCGACGTACGAGCAGTACTTC,CASSLELATYEQYF,TRBD2,few,TRBJ2-7,TRBV11-2
TGTGCCAGCAGTCCCATCATCACAGATACGCAGTATTTT,CASSPIITDTQYF,-,once,TRBJ2-3,TRBV12-3/TRBV12-4
TGTGCCAGCAGTTCGCGACAGGGGAATGAAAAACTGTTTTTT,CASSSRQGNEKLFF,TRBD1,-,TRBJ1-4,TRBV6-5
TGTGCCAGCAGCTTAAGGTACTCTGGAAACACCATATATTTT,CASSLRYSGNTIYF,-,-,TRBJ1-3,TRBV11-2
TGTGCCAGCAGCTCCCGGGATCGGGTATACTATGGCTACACCTTC,CASSSRDRVYYGYTF,-,-,TRBJ1-2,TRBV7-2
TGTGCCAGCAGCTCTAGCGGGGGGGACACAGATACGCAGTATTTT,CASSSSGGDTDTQYF,TRBD2,-,TRBJ2-3,TRBV9
TGTGCCAGCAGTTGGGCCTTCGGGGCAGATACGCAGTATTTT,CASSWAFGADTQYF,-,-,TRBJ2-3,TRBV6-5
TGTGCCAGCTCCCCTGGAGCCCACGAGCAGTACTTC,CASSPGAHEQYF,-,-,TRBJ2-7,TRBV9
TGCGCCAGCAGCCAATACGGGGACAGGGGTGGATACGAGCAGTACTTC,CASSQYGDRGGYEQYF,TRBD1,-,TRBJ2-7,TRBV4-1
TGTGCCAGCAGCTTAGGTAGCCCTAACTATGGCTACACCTTC,CASSLGSPNYGYTF,-,-,TRBJ1-2,TRBV7-9
TGTGCCAGCAGACACGGGACAGGGGACGAGCAGTACTTC,CASRHGTGDEQYF,TRBD1,-,TRBJ2-7,TRBV5-4
TGTGCCAGCAGCCTCTCGGGCGGGGCTTACAATGAGCAGTTCTTC,CASSLSGGAYNEQFF,-,-,TRBJ2-1,TRBV6-5
TGTGCCAGCAGTCCCCTGGGCCCCCGGGAAAAACTGTTTTTT,CASSPLGPREKLFF,-,-,TRBJ1-4,TRBV27
TGTGCCAGCACCACCGAGGGTGGAACTGAAGCTTTCTTT,CASTTEGGTEAFF,-,many,TRBJ1-1,TRBV2
TGTGCCACCAGCAGCGGGACTAGCGGATCCTACAATGAGCAGTTCTTC,CATSSGTSGSYNEQFF,TRBD2,-,TRBJ2-1,TRBV15
TGCGCCAGCAGCCAAGTTAGGCCCGGCGATACCGGGGAGCTGTTTTTT,CASSQVRPGDTGELFF,-,once,TRBJ2-2,TRBV4-1
TGTGCCAGCAGCAAAGGACAGGGAGTAGTGAGCAATCAGCCCCAGCATTTT,CASSKGQGVVSNQPQHF,TRBD1,-,TRBJ1-5,TRBV7-2
TGTGCCATCAGGGGACTCGTTAATCAGCCCCAGCATTTT,CAIRGLVNQPQHF,-,-,TRBJ1-5,TRBV10-3
TGTGCCAGCAGTTACCCATACTACGAGCAGTACTTC,CASSYPYYEQYF,-,-,TRBJ2-7,TRBV6-2/TRBV6-3
TGCGCCAGCAGCCAACCAGGGGAGCCAGAGACCCAGTACTTC,CASSQPGEPETQYF,-,-,TRBJ2-5,TRBV4-1
TGTGCCACGAGACGTTATAGCAATCAGCCCCAGCATTTT,CATRRYSNQPQHF,-,-,TRBJ1-5,TRBV27
TGTGCCAGCAGCGTAGGGCAGGGGGCTTCCCCCCTCCACTTT,CASSVGQGASPLHF,TRBD1,-,TRBJ1-6,TRBV9
TGTGCCAGCAGCTTAGGTGACAGGGTCCATTACTTC,CASSLGDRVHYF,TRBD1,few,TRBJ2-4,TRBV11-2
TGTGCCAGCAGCGTAGCTCAGGGGGCAGGTGAAAAACTGTTTTTT,CASSVAQGAGEKLFF,TRBD1,-,TRBJ1-4,TRBV9
TGTGCCAGCAGCCCCTCCATTCTCTCCTACAATGAGCAGTTCTTC,CASSPSILSYNEQFF,-,-,TRBJ2-1,TRBV7-2
TGTGCCAGCAGCACCGGGACTAGTGGCACCGGGGAGCTGTTTTTT,CASSTGTSGTGELFF,TRBD2,-,TRBJ2-2,TRBV11-2
TGTGCCAGCAGCCTCCATGGGCCCGGTAACAATGAGCAGTTCTTC,CASSLHGPGNNEQFF,-,-,TRBJ2-1,TRBV7-2
TGCGCCAGCAGCCAAGTTTATAGACGACAAGAGACCCAGTACTTC,CASSQVYRRQETQYF,-,-,TRBJ2-5,TRBV4-1
TGTGCCAGCAGTTTTCCCGGACAGGGAAGTACCGGGGAGCTGTTTTTT,CASSFPGQGSTGELFF,TRBD1,-,TRBJ2-2,TRBV28
TGTGCCAGCCGGGGTCCTGAAGCTTTCTTT,CASRGPEAFF,-,-,TRBJ1-1,TRBV19
TGTGCCAGCAGCCCCTCCTTAGATACGCAGTATTTT,CASSPSLDTQYF,-,once,TRBJ2-3,TRBV3-1/TRBV3-2
TGTGCCAGCACTAACTCGTACAGTACCTACGAGCAGTACTTC,CASTNSYSTYEQYF,-,few,TRBJ2-7,TRBV5-6
TGTGCCAGCCTGAGCGGCGCGTACTCTAACAATGAGCAGTTCTTC,CASLSGAYSNNEQFF,-,-,TRBJ2-1,TRBV2
TGTGCCAGCAGCCGGCTGGGGACTGAAGCTTTCTTT,CASSRLGTEAFF,-,-,TRBJ1-1,TRBV11-3
TGTGCCAGCTCTAGGACTAGCGGAGAGACCCAGTACTTC,CASSRTSGETQYF,TRBD2,-,TRBJ2-5,TRBV7-9
TGTGCCAGCAGCCAACAGTCCTATGGCTACACCTTC,CASSQQSYGYTF,-,-,TRBJ1-2,TRBV3-1/TRBV3-2
TGTGCCAGCAGTTCTAGACTAGCATGGCATACGCAGTATTTT,CASSSRLAWHTQYF,TRBD2,-,TRBJ2-3,TRBV28
TGTGCTAGCAGCTTCCGGGACAGGGGGCTCCTAAGCACTGAAGCTTTCTTT,CASSFRDRGLLSTEAFF,TRBD1,-,TRBJ1-1,TRBV7-7
TGTGCCTGGAAACCAGGCCGGGATAATTCACCCCTCCACTTT,CAWKPGRDNSPLHF,-,few,TRBJ1-6,TRBV30
TGTGCCAGCAGTTTGAGAGACACCTACAATGAGCAGTTCTTC,CASSLRDTYNEQFF,-,-,TRBJ2-1,TRBV27
TGTGCCAGCAGTGAACAGGGAAGCAATCAGCCCCAGCATTTT,CASSEQGSNQPQHF,-,few,TRBJ1-5,TRBV6-1
TGTGCCAGCAGCCCCCCGGAGGGCATTCAGTACTTC,CASSPPEGIQYF,-,-,TRBJ2-4,TRBV11-3
TGTGCCAGCAGCTTAATGGGGGGGCGCGTCACCGGGGAGCTGTTTTTT,CASSLMGGRVTGELFF,-,-,TRBJ2-2,TRBV7-9
TGTGCCAGCAGCGTAGGGGGACTACCCTCGGGCACCGGGGAGCTGTTTTTT,CASSVGGLPSGTGELFF,TRBD2,once,TRBJ2-2,TRBV9
TGTGCCAGCAGTTACAGGGGGCACTCACCCCTCCACTTT,CASSYRGHSPLHF,TRBD1,once,TRBJ1-6,TRBV6-5
TGTGCCAGCATGGGTCAGGGGTCATCCTACGAGCAGTACTTC,CASMGQGSSYEQYF,-,-,TRBJ2-7,TRBV2
TGTGCCAGCGGACAGAGCAATCAGCCCCAGCATTTT,CASGQSNQPQHF,-,-,TRBJ1-5,TRBV2
TGTGCCAGCGTCCCGTCGGGGGGGTGGGATACGCAGTATTTT,CASVPSGGWDTQYF,TRBD2,-,TRBJ2-3,TRBV6-6
TGTGCCAGCAGTTCACCGGCGAGTGAGCAGTTCTTC,CASSSPASEQFF,-,-,TRBJ2-1,TRBV7-6
TGTGCCAGCAGCCATACTGTTTTTGGGACTAGCGGGGACAAGACCCAGTACTTC,CASSHTVFGTSGDKTQYF,TRBD2,-,TRBJ2-5,TRBV3-1/TRBV3-2
TGTGCCAGCAGCACAGGACATAACTATGGCTACACCTTC,CASSTGHNYGYTF,-,-,TRBJ1-2,TRBV7-6
TGTGCCAGCAGTTCACAGGGGAGCGAAGCTTTCTTT,CASSSQGSEAFF,TRBD1,-,TRBJ1-1,TRBV6-5
TGTGCCAGCAGCCCGGCGGGTGACACTGAAGCTTTCTTT,CASSPAGDTEAFF,-,-,TRBJ1-1,TRBV7-9
TGCGCCAGCAGCCAAGTTTATCAGGTAGCCGGGGAGCTGTTTTTT,CASSQVYQVAGELFF,-,once,TRBJ2-2,TRBV4-1
TGTGCCAGCAGCGGTAAAGGGACAGCCCGCAATGAAAAACTGTTTTTT,CASSGKGTARNEKLFF,TRBD1,-,TRBJ1-4,TRBV9